A single sample gave rise to the 15 T cell receptor beta chains below, sequenced in a study of cytomegalovirus exposure and HLA in healthy donors. The PCR made use of 60 Vbeta and 13 Jbeta primers. Sequenced by immunoSEQ multiplex PCR; TCRdb stores in-frame clones only, minus some. This table holds 110,000 or so clones, around 73% found once. The sample consisted of PBMCs. These receptors came from a man between 40 and 49 years old in good health and CMV-seronegative.

The DNA of the CDR3 is TGTGCCAGCGGACAGGGGCTCATCTCCTACGAGCAGTACTTC. This translates into CASGQGLISYEQYF. V is TRBV6-1 and J is TRBJ2-7; TRBD1 matches at 9 bases. With V trimmed by 8 bases and J by 0 bases, 5 bases remained unmatched. Germline-derived CDR1 and CDR2 are MNHNS and SASEGT. The CDR3 is 14 residues long.

The CDR3 sequence is CASQRGNQPQHF. CDR3 bases: TGTGCCAGCCAACGGGGGAATCAGCCCCAGCATTTT. The chain employs TRBV25-1 and TRBJ1-5, with D perhaps matching TRBD1 (5 bases). This CDR3 is built from 12 residues. Germline V gene data show CDR1 as MGHDK and CDR2 as SYGVNS. With 8 bases removed from V and 4 bases from J, the gap between germline ends came to 9 bases.

The chain uses TRBV9 and TRBJ2-7; 11 nucleotides align to TRBD1. V lost 4 bases, J lost 6 bases, and 6 bases stayed unmatched. The germline gives CDR1 SGDLS, CDR2 YYNGEE. The CDR3 spans 14 residues. DNA for the CDR3: TGTGCCAGCAGCCCTCGGACAGGGGGCGTCGAGCAGTACTTC. It yields the protein CASSPRTGGVEQYF.

This rearrangement joins TRBV10-1 to TRBJ1-6; 8 nucleotides line up with TRBD1. Germline-derived CDR1 and CDR2 are WNHNN and SYGVQD (reference sequence). The CDR3 extends over 17 amino acids. The trim removed 2 bases at V and 3 bases at J, leaving 6 bases unmatched. The CDR3: CASSESGDRLYNSPLHF. Written as DNA, the CDR3 is TGCGCCAGCAGTGAGAGCGGGGACAGGCTCTATAATTCACCCCTCCACTTT.

This clone appeared once. The rearrangement links TRBV11-2 to TRBJ2-7; 7 nucleotides line up with TRBD1. There are 15 residues in the CDR3. CDR1 SGHAT and CDR2 FQNNGV come from the germline V gene. V lost 1 base to trimming and J lost 4 bases; unmatched junction nucleotides: 7. Here the CDR3 reads CASSLGGSGGYEQYF. In DNA form, the CDR3 reads TGTGCCAGCAGCTTAGGGGGGTCAGGGGGATACGAGCAGTACTTC.

Written as DNA, the CDR3 is TGTGCCAGCAGGGAGGCAGGGGGGACCTACGAGCAGTACTTC. Translating gives CASREAGGTYEQYF. The genes are TRBV6-1 and TRBJ2-7, with a possible D match to TRBD1 (7 bases). The CDR3 is made up of 14 amino acids. The V and J ends lost 6 bases and 2 bases respectively, with 14 bases between them. Germline V lookup: CDR1 MNHNS, CDR2 SASEGT.

The chain is built from TRBV5-1 and TRBJ2-2, with D perhaps TRBD1 (5 bases). Per the germline V gene, CDR1 is SGHRS and CDR2 is YFSETQ. The CDR3 runs 14 residues. V dropped 3 bases and J dropped 1 base, with 7 bases sitting between them. CDR3 region: CASSSTVNTGELFF. CDR3 DNA: TGCGCCAGCAGCTCGACAGTGAACACCGGGGAGCTGTTTTTT.

The chain employs TRBV5-6 and TRBJ1-1, with 10 bases that match TRBD1. This CDR3 has 16 residues. From germline, CDR1 is SGHDT and CDR2 YYEEEE. The V segment lost 4 bases and the J segment 3 bases; nucleotides outside the gene matches: 9. The CDR3 DNA is TGTGCCAGCAGCCCGGACAGGGGGGGTCTGGACACTGAAGCTTTCTTT. This codes for CASSPDRGGLDTEAFF.

V and J are TRBV6-5 and TRBJ2-3, with D perhaps matching TRBD1 (6 bases). The CDR3 has 14 amino acids. V lost 8 bases and J lost 0, with 12 bases in between. CDR1 is MNHEY and CDR2 is SVGAGI in the germline V gene. CDR3: CASQGYGSTDTQYF. As DNA, the CDR3 is TGTGCCAGCCAGGGGTACGGTAGCACAGATACGCAGTATTTT.

This clone occurred once. This sequence joins TRBV5-6 and TRBJ1-2, with a possible D match to TRBD1 (5 bases). CDR1 and CDR2 from the germline V gene are SGHDT and YYEEEE. The CDR3 is 12 amino acids. The germline V and J ends were trimmed by 0 bases and 6 bases, with 6 bases remaining between them. CDR3 sequence reads: CASSLGTHGYTF. CDR3 nucleotides: TGTGCCAGCAGCTTGGGGACACATGGCTACACCTTC. Full variable domain (rest looked up from reference TRBV5-6 and TRBJ1-2): DAGVTQSPTHLIKTRGQQVTLRCSPKSGHDTVSWYQQALGQGPQFIFQYYEEEERQRGNFPDRFSGHQFPNYSSELNVNALLLGDSALYLCASSLGTHGYTFGSGTRLTVV.

CDR3 in amino acids: CASTLRGIQETQYF. The CDR3 nucleotides read TGCGCCAGCACCCTAAGGGGGATTCAAGAGACCCAGTACTTC. J is TRBJ2-5 and V is TRBV10-1; TRBD1 might be the D (6 bases). The germline V gene has CDR1 WNHNN and CDR2 SYGVQD (reference sequence). CDR3 length equals 14 residues. Trimming stripped 7 bases from V and 2 bases from J, with 14 bases between.

The V gene is TRBV6-5, the J gene TRBJ2-2; D is unclear. Germline V lookup: CDR1 MNHEY, CDR2 SVGAGI. The CDR3 has 13 residues. The V end was cut by 0 bases, the J end by 4 bases, with 3 bases between. This CDR3 reads CASSYSLTGELFF. CDR3 bases: TGTGCCAGCAGTTACTCACTCACCGGGGAGCTGTTTTTT.

This clone has just a few counts. In DNA, the CDR3 is TGTGCCACCCACGAACAGGGTTCTGGAAACACCATATATTTT. It encodes CATHEQGSGNTIYF. The chain uses TRBV19 and TRBJ1-3, with a tentative D call TRBD1 (6 bases). CDR1 is LNHDA and CDR2 is SQIVND in the germline V gene (reference sequence). The CDR3 runs 14 residues. Deletions cut 10 bases from V and 1 base from J, with 14 bases between.

The chain is built from TRBV2 and TRBJ1-5; the D is unclear. This CDR3 is 11 amino acids long. In germline, CDR1 is SNHLY, CDR2 FYNNEI. V was cut by 8 bases and J by 9 bases, with 11 bases left in between. In DNA form, the CDR3 reads TGTGCCAGCGGGGAGGCGTGGCCCCAGCATTTT. Encoded protein: CASGEAWPQHF.

The rearrangement links TRBV6-1 to TRBJ2-3; 8 bases map to TRBD2. V dropped 11 bases and J dropped 2; count of bases not matched to a gene: 6. CDR1 is MNHNS, CDR2 SASEGT, per germline. The CDR3 spans 13 residues. CDR3 loop: CAGGGFLTDTQYF. CDR3 DNA sequence: TGTGCCGGCGGGGGGTTTCTCACAGATACGCAGTATTTT.